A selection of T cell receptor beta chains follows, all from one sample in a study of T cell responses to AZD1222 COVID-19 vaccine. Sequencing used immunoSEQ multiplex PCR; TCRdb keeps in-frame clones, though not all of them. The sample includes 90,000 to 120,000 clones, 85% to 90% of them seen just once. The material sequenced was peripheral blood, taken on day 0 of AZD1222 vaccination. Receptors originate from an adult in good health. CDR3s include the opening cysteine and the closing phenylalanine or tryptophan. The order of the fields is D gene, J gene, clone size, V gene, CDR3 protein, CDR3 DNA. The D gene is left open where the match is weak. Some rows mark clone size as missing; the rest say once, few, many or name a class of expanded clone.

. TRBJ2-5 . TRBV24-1 CATSQTGSRETQYF TGTGCCACCAGTCAAACAGGGTCTAGAGAGACCCAGTACTTC
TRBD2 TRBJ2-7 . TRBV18 CASSLASGTSSYEQYF TGTGCCAGCTCCCTGGCTAGCGGGACCAGCTCCTACGAGCAGTACTTC
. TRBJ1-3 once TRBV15 CATRPNSGNTIYF TGTGCCACCAGACCAAACTCTGGAAACACCATATATTTT
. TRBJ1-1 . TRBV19 CASSIVEVNTEAFF TGTGCCAGTAGTATAGTGGAGGTGAACACTGAAGCTTTCTTT
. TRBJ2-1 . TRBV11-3 CASSLGIRTDHGEQFF TGTGCCAGCAGCTTAGGGATTAGAACGGATCACGGTGAGCAGTTCTTC
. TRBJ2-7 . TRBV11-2 CASSLSGPGAGEQYF TGTGCCAGCAGCTTATCGGGGCCAGGGGCCGGTGAGCAGTACTTC
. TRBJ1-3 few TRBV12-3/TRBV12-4 CARVEGNTIYF TGTGCCAGGGTAGAGGGAAACACCATATATTTT
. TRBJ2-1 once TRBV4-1 CASSHPGAGRNEQFF TGCGCCAGCAGCCACCCCGGGGCGGGGCGAAATGAGCAGTTCTTC
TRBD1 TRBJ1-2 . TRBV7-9 CASSTWDRTMGYTF TGTGCCAGCAGCACCTGGGACAGAACTATGGGCTACACCTTC
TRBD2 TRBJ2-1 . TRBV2 CASSGTSDNEQFF TGTGCCAGCAGTGGAACTAGCGACAATGAGCAGTTCTTC
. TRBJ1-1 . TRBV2 CASSENTEAFF TGTGCCAGCAGCGAAAACACTGAAGCTTTCTTT
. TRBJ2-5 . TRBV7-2 CASRRDPQETQYF TGTGCCAGCAGGAGGGACCCTCAAGAGACCCAGTACTTC
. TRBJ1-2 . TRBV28 CASSPPIRGYTF TGTGCCAGCAGCCCTCCGATCAGGGGATACACCTTC
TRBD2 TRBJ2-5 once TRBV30 CAWRPTSSLAGGIETQYF TGTGCCTGGAGACCCACCTCCTCGCTAGCGGGGGGGATAGAGACCCAGTACTTC
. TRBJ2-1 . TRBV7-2 CASSLAGRSYNEQFF TGTGCCAGCAGCTTAGCCGGCAGGTCCTACAATGAGCAGTTCTTC
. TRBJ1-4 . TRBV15 CATSKTAKAGNEKLFF TGTGCCACCAGCAAAACCGCCAAGGCGGGTAATGAAAAACTGTTTTTT
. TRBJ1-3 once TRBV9 CASSVGPSGNTIYF TGTGCCAGCAGCGTAGGGCCCTCTGGAAACACCATATATTTT
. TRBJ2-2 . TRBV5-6 CASLRRALNTGELFF TGTGCCAGCTTACGACGGGCACTTAACACCGGGGAGCTGTTTTTT
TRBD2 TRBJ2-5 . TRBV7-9 CASSFRGGGQTQYF TGTGCCAGCAGTTTCCGCGGGGGTGGACAGACCCAGTACTTC
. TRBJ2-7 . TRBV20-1 CSARRYEQYF TGCAGTGCTAGGAGGTACGAGCAGTACTTC
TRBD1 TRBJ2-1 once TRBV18 CASTRAGTGGNEQFF TGTGCCAGCACAAGAGCAGGGACAGGGGGCAATGAGCAGTTCTTC
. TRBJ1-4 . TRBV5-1 CASSVPTDGEKLFF TGCGCCAGCAGCGTACCCACCGACGGTGAAAAACTGTTTTTT
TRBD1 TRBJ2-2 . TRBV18 CASSLRDRNTGELFF TGTGCCAGCTCCCTCCGGGACAGGAACACCGGGGAGCTGTTTTTT
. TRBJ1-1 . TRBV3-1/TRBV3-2 CATGRGGEAFF TGTGCCACCGGTCGGGGTGGTGAAGCTTTCTTT
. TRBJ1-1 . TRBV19 CASSASGDTEAFF TGTGCCAGTAGTGCCTCAGGGGACACTGAAGCTTTCTTT
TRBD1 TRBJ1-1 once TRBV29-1 CSAATGGNTEAFF TGCAGCGCTGCCACAGGGGGTAACACTGAAGCTTTCTTT
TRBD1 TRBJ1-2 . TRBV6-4 CASSPGTGYGYTF TGTGCCAGCAGCCCCGGGACAGGGTATGGCTACACCTTC
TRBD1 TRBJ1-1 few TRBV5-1 CASSPGQVNTEAFF TGCGCCAGCAGCCCGGGACAGGTAAACACTGAAGCTTTCTTT
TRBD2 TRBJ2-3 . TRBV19 CASSEPRTSAGRDTQYF TGTGCCAGTAGTGAACCACGGACTAGCGCGGGTAGGGATACGCAGTATTTT
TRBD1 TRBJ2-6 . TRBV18 CASSGQGAFSGANVLTF TGTGCCAGCTCTGGACAGGGGGCTTTCTCTGGGGCCAACGTCCTGACTTTC
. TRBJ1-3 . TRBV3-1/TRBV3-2 CASSQGAGNTIYF TGTGCCAGCAGCCAAGGGGCCGGAAACACCATATATTTT
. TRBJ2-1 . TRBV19 CASSMARAYNEQFF TGTGCCAGTAGTATGGCGCGAGCCTACAATGAGCAGTTCTTC
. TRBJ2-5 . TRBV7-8 CASSLVLETQYF TGTGCCAGCAGCTTAGTGCTGGAGACCCAGTACTTC
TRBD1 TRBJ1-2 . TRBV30 CALQGMGYGYTF TGTGCCTTACAGGGGATGGGCTATGGCTACACCTTC
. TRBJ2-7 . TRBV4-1 CASSQDQGRGSYEQYF TGCGCCAGCAGCCAAGATCAAGGAAGGGGCTCCTACGAGCAGTACTTC
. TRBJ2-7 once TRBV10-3 CAISALVGGVGGGAYEQYF TGTGCCATCAGTGCGCTAGTTGGAGGCGTAGGGGGGGGCGCGTACGAGCAGTACTTC
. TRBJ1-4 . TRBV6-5 CASSSLQGPNEKLFF TGTGCCAGCAGTTCCCTCCAGGGACCTAATGAAAAACTGTTTTTT
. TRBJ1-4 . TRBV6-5 CASSPGGVQDGKLFF TGTGCCAGCAGCCCCGGAGGGGTCCAGGACGGAAAACTGTTTTTT
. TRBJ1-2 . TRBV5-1 CASSLDPNYGYTF TGCGCCAGCAGCTTGGACCCTAACTATGGCTACACCTTC
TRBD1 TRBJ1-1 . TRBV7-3 CASSQDRALNTEAFF TGTGCCAGCAGCCAGGACAGGGCGTTGAACACTGAAGCTTTCTTT
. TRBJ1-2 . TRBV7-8 CASSPRGLSNYGYTF TGTGCCAGCAGCCCTAGGGGATTGTCCAACTATGGCTACACCTTC
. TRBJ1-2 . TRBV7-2 CASIPTAGNYGYTF TGTGCCAGCATCCCCACGGCCGGGAACTATGGCTACACCTTC
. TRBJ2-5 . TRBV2 CASSDQGTETQYF TGTGCCAGCAGTGACCAGGGGACAGAGACCCAGTACTTC
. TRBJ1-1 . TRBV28 CASSQPRKNTEAFF TGTGCCAGCAGCCAACCACGGAAGAACACTGAAGCTTTCTTT
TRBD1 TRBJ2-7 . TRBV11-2 CASSLGTALTYEQYF TGTGCCAGCAGTTTGGGGACAGCCCTAACCTACGAGCAGTACTTC
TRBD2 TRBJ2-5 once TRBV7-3 CASSRRGGQQETQYF TGTGCCAGCAGCCGCCGGGGGGGCCAGCAAGAGACCCAGTACTTC
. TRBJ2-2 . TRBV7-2 CASSLDRDTGELFF TGTGCCAGCAGCTTAGATAGGGACACCGGGGAGCTGTTTTTT
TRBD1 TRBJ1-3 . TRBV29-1 CSVEDGGGEGYTIYF TGCAGCGTTGAAGATGGAGGGGGCGAGGGTTACACCATATATTTT
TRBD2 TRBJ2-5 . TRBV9 CASSGRTSGGETQYF TGTGCCAGCAGCGGCCGGACTAGCGGAGGGGAGACCCAGTACTTC
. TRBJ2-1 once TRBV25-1 CASSPGDFREQFF TGTGCCAGCAGTCCTGGGGACTTTCGGGAGCAGTTCTTC
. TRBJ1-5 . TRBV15 CATSRDKSGGNQPQHF TGTGCCACCAGCAGAGATAAGTCCGGGGGCAATCAGCCCCAGCATTTT